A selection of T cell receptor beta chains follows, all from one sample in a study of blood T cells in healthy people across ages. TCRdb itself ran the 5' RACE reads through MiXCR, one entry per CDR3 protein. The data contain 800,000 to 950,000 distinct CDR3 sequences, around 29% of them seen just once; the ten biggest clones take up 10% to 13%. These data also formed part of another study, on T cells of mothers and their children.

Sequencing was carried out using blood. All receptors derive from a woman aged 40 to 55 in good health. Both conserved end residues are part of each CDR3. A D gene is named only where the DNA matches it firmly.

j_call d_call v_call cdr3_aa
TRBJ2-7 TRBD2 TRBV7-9 CASSLVEAGDPYEQYF
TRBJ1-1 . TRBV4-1 CASSPAQGLNDEAFF
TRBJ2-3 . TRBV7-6 CASSLSALRGTDTQYF
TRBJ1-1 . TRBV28 CASSPPPLGRLNTEAFF
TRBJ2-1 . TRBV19 CASRHLDGYNEQFF
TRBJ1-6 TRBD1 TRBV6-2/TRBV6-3 CASSFTGGGSPLHF
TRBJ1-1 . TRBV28 CASFLGQMNTEAFF
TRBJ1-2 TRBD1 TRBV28 CASSEPGQGNCGYTF
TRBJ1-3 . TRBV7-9 CASSFPFRTTGNTIYF
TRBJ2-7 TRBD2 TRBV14 CASSPYRGLAPYEQYF
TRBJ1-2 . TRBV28 CASSLVYRRYGYTF
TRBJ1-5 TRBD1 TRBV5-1 CASSVQGAGNQPQHF
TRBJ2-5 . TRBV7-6 CASSLAVDGETQYF
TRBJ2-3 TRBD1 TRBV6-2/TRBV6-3 CASNPGQGTWDTQYF
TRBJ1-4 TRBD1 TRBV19 CASSGGTGGGKLFF
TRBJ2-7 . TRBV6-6 CASSYDRYEQYF
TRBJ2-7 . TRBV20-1 CSATQGSYEQYF
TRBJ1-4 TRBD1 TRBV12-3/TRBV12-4 CASSTRDSATNEKLFF
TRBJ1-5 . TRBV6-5 CASGYAGNEPQHF
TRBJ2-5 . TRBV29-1 CSVGGYTEETQYF
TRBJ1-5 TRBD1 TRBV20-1 CSANTDRGPDQPQHF
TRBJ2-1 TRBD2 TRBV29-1 CSVEDGLAVSYNEQFF
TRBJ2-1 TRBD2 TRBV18 CASSPYWGGNNEQFF
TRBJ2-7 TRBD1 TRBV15 CATSQGATYEQYF
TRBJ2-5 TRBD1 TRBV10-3 CAISGGTGQETQYF
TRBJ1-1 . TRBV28 CASSYAQGGVGVDTEAFF
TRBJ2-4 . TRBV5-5 CASSLALRAKNIQYF
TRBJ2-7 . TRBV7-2 CASSLVVRGAHEQYF
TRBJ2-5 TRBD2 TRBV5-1 CASSLLAGFQETQYF
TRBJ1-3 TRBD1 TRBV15 CATSRTGGTGNTIYF
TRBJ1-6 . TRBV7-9 CASSFWGGRSNSPLHF
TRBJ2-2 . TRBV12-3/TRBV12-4 CASRGSGELFF